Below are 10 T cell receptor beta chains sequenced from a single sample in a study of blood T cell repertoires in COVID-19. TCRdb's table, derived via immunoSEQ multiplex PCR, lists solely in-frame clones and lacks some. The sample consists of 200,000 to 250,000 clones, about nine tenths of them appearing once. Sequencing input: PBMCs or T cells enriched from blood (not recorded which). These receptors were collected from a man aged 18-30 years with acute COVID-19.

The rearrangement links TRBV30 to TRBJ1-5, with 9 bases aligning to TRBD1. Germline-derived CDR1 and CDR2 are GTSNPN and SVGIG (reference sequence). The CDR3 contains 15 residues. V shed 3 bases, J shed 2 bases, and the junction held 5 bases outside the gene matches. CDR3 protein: CAWRGQGMGNQPQHF. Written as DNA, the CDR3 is TGTGCCTGGAGGGGACAGGGAATGGGCAATCAGCCCCAGCATTTT.

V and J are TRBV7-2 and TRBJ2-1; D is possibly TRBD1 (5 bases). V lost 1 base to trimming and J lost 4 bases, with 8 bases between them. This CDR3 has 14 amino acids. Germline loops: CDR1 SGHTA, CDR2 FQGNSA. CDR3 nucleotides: TGTGCCAGCAGCTTAGACCCAGGGTACAATGAGCAGTTCTTC. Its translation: CASSLDPGYNEQFF.

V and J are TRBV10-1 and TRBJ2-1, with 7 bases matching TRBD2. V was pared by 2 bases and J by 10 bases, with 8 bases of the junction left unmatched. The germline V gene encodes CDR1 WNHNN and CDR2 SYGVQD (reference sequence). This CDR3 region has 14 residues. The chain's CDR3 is CASSESRPGGEQFF. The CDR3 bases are TGCGCCAGCAGTGAGAGCCGTCCGGGAGGCGAGCAGTTCTTC.

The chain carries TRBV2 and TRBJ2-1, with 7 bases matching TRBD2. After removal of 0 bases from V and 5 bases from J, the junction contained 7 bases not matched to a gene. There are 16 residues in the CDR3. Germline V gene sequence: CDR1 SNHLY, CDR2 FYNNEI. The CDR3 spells CASSEAVGRANNEQFF. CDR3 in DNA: TGTGCCAGCAGTGAAGCCGTAGGGAGGGCCAACAATGAGCAGTTCTTC.

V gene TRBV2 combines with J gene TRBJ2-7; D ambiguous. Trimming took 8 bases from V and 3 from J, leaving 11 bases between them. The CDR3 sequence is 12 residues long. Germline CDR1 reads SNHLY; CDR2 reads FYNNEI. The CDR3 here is CASRYTGYEQYF. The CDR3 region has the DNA TGTGCCAGCCGATACACGGGCTACGAGCAGTACTTC. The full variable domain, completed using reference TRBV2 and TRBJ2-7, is EPEVTQTPSHQVTQMGQEVILRCVPISNHLYFYWYRQILGQKVEFLVSFYNNEISEKSEIFDDQFSVERPDGSNFTLKIRSTKLEDSAMYFCASRYTGYEQYFGPGTRLTVT.

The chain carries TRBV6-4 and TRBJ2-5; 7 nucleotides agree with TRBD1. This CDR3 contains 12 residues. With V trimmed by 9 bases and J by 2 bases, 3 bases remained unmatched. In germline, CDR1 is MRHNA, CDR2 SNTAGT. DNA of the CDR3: TGTGCCAGGGGGACAGATCAAGAGACCCAGTACTTC. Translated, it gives CARGTDQETQYF.

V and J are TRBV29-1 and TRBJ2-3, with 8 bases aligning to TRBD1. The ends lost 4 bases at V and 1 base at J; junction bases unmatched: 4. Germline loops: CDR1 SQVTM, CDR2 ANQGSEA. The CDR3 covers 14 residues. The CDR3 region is CSVGTGGGTDTQYF. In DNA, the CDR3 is TGCAGCGTTGGAACAGGGGGAGGCACAGATACGCAGTATTTT.

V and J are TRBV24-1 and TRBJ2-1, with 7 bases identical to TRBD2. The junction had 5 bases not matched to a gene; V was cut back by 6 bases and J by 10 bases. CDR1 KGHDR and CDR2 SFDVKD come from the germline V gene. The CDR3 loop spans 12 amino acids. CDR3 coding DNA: TGTGCCACCAGTTACAAGCGGGGCGAGCAGTTCTTC. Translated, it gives CATSYKRGEQFF.

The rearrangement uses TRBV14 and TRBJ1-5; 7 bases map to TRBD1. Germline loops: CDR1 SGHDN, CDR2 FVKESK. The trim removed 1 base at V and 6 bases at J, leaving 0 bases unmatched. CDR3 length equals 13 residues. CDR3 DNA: TGTGCCAGCAGCCAAGCAGGGGGTCAGCCCCAGCATTTT. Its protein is CASSQAGGQPQHF.

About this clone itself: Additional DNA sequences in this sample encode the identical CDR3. The CDR3 sequence is CASSLQGNSGNTIYF. CDR3 nucleotides: TGCGCCAGCAGCTTGCAGGGTAACTCTGGAAACACCATATATTTT. The chain is built from TRBV5-1 and TRBJ1-3; a weak D match, TRBD1 (5 bases). CDR3 length: 15 amino acids. The germline V gene encodes CDR1 SGHRS and CDR2 YFSETQ. Trimming took 1 base from V and 0 from J, leaving 8 bases between them.